This TCR beta chain was profiled in a study of cytomegalovirus exposure and HLA in healthy donors. Points on this clone: Its specificity is not known.

Study-wide points: TCR beta chains associated with HLA were, in a later analysis, more clonally expanded than equally common others. On later analysis, the bulk of CMV-associated TCR beta chains appeared to be HLA-restricted. In an earlier analysis, productive rearrangement rates for most beta V segments clustered near 87% or 30%.

V shed 6 bases and J 9 bases; nucleotides not matched to a gene: 5. The CDR3 has 12 amino acids. Germline CDR1 and CDR2: MNHNY and SVGAGI (reference sequence). A multiplex PCR was run with 60 Vbeta primers and 13 Jbeta primers. Clones were read by immunoSEQ multiplex PCR, and TCRdb kept only the in-frame ones, dropping some. The sample carries about 130,000 clones, 60% to 85% recorded once. V usage is TRBV6-6 and J usage is TRBJ2-1, with 7 positions matching TRBD1. Sequenced sample: PBMCs. The origin of this receptor is a human donor in good health. The CDR3 reads CASSTGASEQFF. CDR3 in DNA: TGTGCCAGCAGCACAGGGGCCAGTGAGCAGTTCTTC.